These T cell receptor beta chains were read from a single sample in a study of T cells in Graves' hyperthyroidism and ophthalmopathy. TCRdb reprocessed the multiplex PCR reads via MiXCR and lists one record per CDR3 protein. The sample includes hundreds of thousands of distinct CDR3 sequences, approximately 13% of them seen just once. Sequencing input: blood. These receptors all stem from a woman aged 25-40 years with Graves' hyperthyroidism that later progressed to Graves' ophthalmopathy. Each CDR3 is given with its conserved first and last residue. A D gene is named only where the DNA matches it firmly. Not all rows give a size; the values are once, few, many and, for expanded clones, a class.

V: TRBV5-1
J: TRBJ2-7
size: .
D: TRBD2
CDR3: CASSVGAGVDSSYEQYF
DNA: TGTGCCAGCAGCGTAGGGGCGGGGGTTGATAGCTCCTACGAGCAGTACTTC

V: TRBV24-1
J: TRBJ2-3
size: few
D: .
CDR3: CATSDPGVGTDTQYF
DNA: TGTGCCACCAGTGATCCAGGGGTAGGGACAGATACGCAGTATTTT

V: TRBV9
J: TRBJ2-4
size: .
D: .
CDR3: CASSVGGAGLDIQYF
DNA: TGTGCCAGCAGCGTAGGGGGGGCGGGATTGGACATTCAGTACTTC

V: TRBV11-1
J: TRBJ2-1
size: .
D: TRBD2
CDR3: CASSLGLAGDTISYNEQFF
DNA: TGTGCCAGCAGCTTGGGACTAGCGGGAGACACGATCTCCTACAATGAGCAGTTCTTC

V: TRBV6-2/TRBV6-3
J: TRBJ1-2
size: many
D: TRBD1
CDR3: CASSSPPTGGYGYTF
DNA: TGTGCCAGCAGTTCCCCACCGACAGGGGGCTATGGCTACACCTTC

V: TRBV14
J: TRBJ2-4
size: many
D: .
CDR3: CASSSLTDGGGIQYF
DNA: TGTGCCAGCAGCTCCCTTACCGACGGGGGTGGCATTCAGTACTTC

V: TRBV2
J: TRBJ1-2
size: many
D: .
CDR3: CASSEQGYGYTF
DNA: TGTGCCAGCAGTGAACAGGGGTATGGCTACACCTTC

V: TRBV20-1
J: TRBJ1-5
size: few
D: .
CDR3: CSAAGRDWNQPQHF
DNA: TGCAGTGCCGCTGGTAGGGATTGGAATCAGCCCCAGCATTTT

V: TRBV2
J: TRBJ1-1
size: many
D: .
CDR3: CASTYRVDTEAFF
DNA: TGTGCCAGCACTTATAGGGTGGACACTGAAGCTTTCTTT

V: TRBV7-9
J: TRBJ1-2
size: .
D: TRBD1
CDR3: CASSLDRGITIGYTF
DNA: TGTGCCAGCAGCTTAGACAGGGGTATAACTATTGGCTACACCTTC

V: TRBV11-1
J: TRBJ1-3
size: many
D: TRBD1
CDR3: CASSSAGQTISGNTTYF
DNA: TGTGCCAGCAGCTCCGCGGGACAGACTATCTCTGGAAACACCACATATTTT

V: TRBV29-1
J: TRBJ2-7
size: many
D: TRBD1
CDR3: CSVGTQGVLYEQYF
DNA: TGCAGCGTTGGTACACAGGGGGTTCTCTACGAGCAGTACTTC

V: TRBV30
J: TRBJ1-6
size: many
D: .
CDR3: CAWSLGYPNSPLHF
DNA: TGTGCCTGGAGCCTCGGGTATCCCAATTCACCCCTCCACTTT

V: TRBV20-1
J: TRBJ2-1
size: .
D: TRBD2
CDR3: CSAVLAGYNEQFF
DNA: TGCAGTGCTGTACTAGCGGGGTACAATGAGCAGTTCTTC

V: TRBV7-9
J: TRBJ1-2
size: many
D: TRBD1
CDR3: CASSSTGAPVYGYTF
DNA: TGTGCCAGCAGCTCCACAGGGGCGCCGGTCTATGGCTACACCTTC

V: TRBV10-3
J: TRBJ1-1
size: many
D: .
CDR3: CAITLGVGTEAFF
DNA: TGTGCCATCACCCTCGGGGTTGGCACTGAAGCTTTCTTT

V: TRBV28
J: TRBJ1-6
size: many
D: TRBD1
CDR3: CASGRSGTGIFYNSPLHF
DNA: TGTGCCTCAGGTCGTTCCGGGACAGGGATCTTCTATAATTCACCCCTCCACTTT

V: TRBV28
J: TRBJ1-4
size: many
D: .
CDR3: CASRVLSGSAKLFF
DNA: TGTGCCAGCAGGGTCCTTTCAGGGAGTGCCAAACTGTTTTTT

V: TRBV5-1
J: TRBJ1-2
size: .
D: .
CDR3: CASSFSTGLGYGYTF
DNA: TGCGCCAGCAGCTTTTCGACGGGGCTCGGCTATGGCTACACCTTC

V: TRBV12-3/TRBV12-4
J: TRBJ2-3
size: many
D: .
CDR3: CASSPIMSTDTQYF
DNA: TGTGCCAGCAGTCCAATCATGAGCACAGATACGCAGTATTTT

V: TRBV5-1
J: TRBJ2-3
size: many
D: .
CDR3: CASSLPANKLTDTQYF
DNA: TGCGCCAGCAGCTTACCGGCGAACAAACTCACAGATACGCAGTATTTT

V: TRBV20-1
J: TRBJ2-1
size: once
D: TRBD2
CDR3: CSARESSGTHNEQFF
DNA: TGCAGTGCTAGAGAGTCTAGCGGGACTCACAATGAGCAGTTCTTC

V: TRBV5-1
J: TRBJ2-3
size: few
D: TRBD2
CDR3: CASSLPAWQGGSDTQYF
DNA: TGCGCCAGCAGCTTGCCGGCTTGGCAGGGAGGGTCAGATACGCAGTATTTT

V: TRBV2
J: TRBJ2-3
size: many
D: TRBD2
CDR3: CASSVSTSVTDTQYF
DNA: TGTGCCAGCAGTGTCAGTACTAGCGTGACAGATACGCAGTATTTT

V: TRBV5-1
J: TRBJ1-1
size: many
D: .
CDR3: CASSLGAQVTEAFF
DNA: TGCGCCAGCAGCTTAGGGGCGCAGGTCACTGAAGCTTTCTTT

V: TRBV4-3
J: TRBJ1-1
size: many
D: .
CDR3: CASSQDGGHAFF
DNA: TGCGCCAGCAGCCAAGATGGGGGTCATGCTTTCTTT

V: TRBV27
J: TRBJ2-1
size: many
D: .
CDR3: CASSLSVGLYNEQFF
DNA: TGTGCCAGCAGTTTATCCGTGGGGCTCTACAATGAGCAGTTCTTC

V: TRBV2
J: TRBJ2-1
size: .
D: TRBD1
CDR3: CASLRTGPTEQFF
DNA: TGTGCCAGCCTCCGGACAGGCCCGACGGAGCAGTTCTTC

V: TRBV27
J: TRBJ2-3
size: many
D: .
CDR3: CASRFDGPLSTDTQYF
DNA: TGTGCCAGCAGATTCGACGGCCCCCTAAGCACAGATACGCAGTATTTT

V: TRBV20-1
J: TRBJ1-2
size: many
D: .
CDR3: CSAPNRGVGVAYTF
DNA: TGCAGTGCCCCGAATAGGGGAGTTGGGGTAGCCTACACCTTC

V: TRBV12-3/TRBV12-4
J: TRBJ1-4
size: once
D: TRBD1
CDR3: CASSPTGTGVEKLFF
DNA: TGTGCCAGCAGTCCTACCGGGACAGGGGTTGAAAAACTGTTTTTT

V: TRBV24-1
J: TRBJ2-7
size: few
D: TRBD1
CDR3: CATSDPPGQGMGNEQYF
DNA: TGTGCCACCAGTGATCCTCCAGGACAGGGGATGGGCAATGAGCAGTACTTC

V: TRBV11-1
J: TRBJ2-7
size: .
D: .
CDR3: CASSLADDTPSYEQYF
DNA: TGTGCCAGCAGCTTAGCCGACGATACTCCCTCCTACGAGCAGTACTTC

V: TRBV11-3
J: TRBJ2-5
size: many
D: TRBD1
CDR3: CASSLGDSWETQYF
DNA: TGTGCCAGCAGCTTAGGGGACAGCTGGGAGACCCAGTACTTC

V: TRBV6-1
J: TRBJ2-7
size: .
D: TRBD1
CDR3: CASSQTGVKGTREQYF
DNA: TGTGCCAGCAGTCAAACAGGGGTAAAAGGGACGCGGGAGCAGTACTTC

V: TRBV5-1
J: TRBJ2-3
size: once
D: .
CDR3: CASSLEGRGAEYF
DNA: TGCGCCAGCAGCTTGGAAGGACGGGGGGCGGAGTATTTT

V: TRBV12-3/TRBV12-4
J: TRBJ1-5
size: many
D: .
CDR3: CASSFFLVQPQHF
DNA: TGTGCCAGCAGTTTCTTCCTGGTCCAGCCCCAGCATTTT

V: TRBV27
J: TRBJ2-7
size: many
D: TRBD1
CDR3: CASSLSRDSFPYEQYF
DNA: TGTGCCAGCAGTTTATCCCGGGACAGTTTTCCCTACGAGCAGTACTTC

V: TRBV5-1
J: TRBJ2-7
size: many
D: TRBD1
CDR3: CASSAQGPYEQYF
DNA: TGCGCCAGCAGTGCACAGGGGCCCTACGAGCAGTACTTC

V: TRBV5-1
J: TRBJ2-7
size: many
D: .
CDR3: CASSSEYQTHEQYF
DNA: TGCGCCAGCAGCTCTGAATACCAGACCCACGAGCAGTACTTC

V: TRBV28
J: TRBJ1-6
size: many
D: TRBD1
CDR3: CASSSGQVRSPLHF
DNA: TGTGCCAGCAGTTCGGGACAGGTTCGCTCACCCCTCCACTTT

V: TRBV5-1
J: TRBJ2-7
size: .
D: .
CDR3: CASSFLAARGEQYF
DNA: TGCGCCAGCAGCTTTCTCGCGGCACGGGGCGAGCAGTACTTC

V: TRBV19
J: TRBJ1-3
size: many
D: .
CDR3: CASSAGQLGNTIYF
DNA: TGTGCCAGTAGTGCTGGACAGCTTGGAAACACCATATATTTT

V: TRBV7-9
J: TRBJ2-1
size: many
D: TRBD2
CDR3: CASSSTGTSAYNEQFF
DNA: TGTGCCAGCAGCTCAACCGGGACTAGCGCCTACAATGAGCAGTTCTTC

V: TRBV6-1
J: TRBJ2-7
size: many
D: .
CDR3: CAISRGWDYEQYF
DNA: TGTGCCATCTCTAGAGGGTGGGACTACGAGCAGTACTTC

V: TRBV9
J: TRBJ2-2
size: many
D: TRBD2
CDR3: CASSVEPSGTGELFF
DNA: TGTGCCAGCAGCGTAGAGCCTAGCGGAACCGGGGAGCTGTTTTTT

V: TRBV20-1
J: TRBJ2-1
size: .
D: TRBD2
CDR3: CSARDQGSGTFAISYNEQFF
DNA: TGCAGTGCTAGAGATCAGGGTAGCGGGACGTTTGCAATCTCCTACAATGAGCAGTTCTTC

V: TRBV12-3/TRBV12-4
J: TRBJ1-6
size: once
D: .
CDR3: CASRLGAFPDNSPLHF
DNA: TGTGCCAGCAGGCTCGGGGCCTTCCCGGATAATTCACCCCTCCACTTT

V: TRBV27
J: TRBJ2-7
size: many
D: .
CDR3: CASSLADTGEQYF
DNA: TGTGCCAGCAGTTTGGCAGATACGGGCGAGCAGTACTTC